The 3 T cell receptor beta chains below come from one sample, sequenced in a study of blood T cell repertoires in COVID-19 (dated by TCRdb to the early 2020s). The method was the immunoSEQ multiplex PCR assay. TCRdb limited this immuneACCESS table to in-frame rearrangements with V and J called. A share of clones is missing; checked studies link under half to unresolved V genes, and the rest is unexplained. The sample yields 200,000 or so clones; roughly 80% were counted once. Of the sample, around 15% is held by the ten largest clones. Sequenced sample: peripheral blood. The origin of the receptors is a man in his fifties or sixties with active or convalescent COVID-19.

The J gene is TRBJ2-5, the V gene TRBV5-1; no clear D. Germline values: CDR1 SGHRS, CDR2 YFSETQ. V lost 0 bases, J lost 5 bases, and 5 bases lay in between. There are 12 residues in the CDR3. The CDR3 loop reads CASSLALETQYF. As DNA, the CDR3 is TGCGCCAGCAGCTTGGCACTTGAGACCCAGTACTTC.

The V and J genes are TRBV5-1 and TRBJ1-5, with TRBD1 matching over 10 bases. This CDR3 region has 16 residues. In germline, CDR1 is SGHRS, CDR2 YFSETQ. After removal of 0 bases from V and 4 bases from J, the junction contained 4 bases not matched to a gene. CDR3 coding DNA: TGCGCCAGCAGCTTGGACTCGGGACAGGGGAATCAGCCCCAGCATTTT. Encoded protein: CASSLDSGQGNQPQHF.

The chain employs TRBV5-1 and TRBJ2-3, with TRBD2 identical over 16 bases. V dropped 3 bases and J dropped 1; count of bases not matched to a gene: 5. Germline V lookup: CDR1 SGHRS, CDR2 YFSETQ. The CDR3 has 18 residues. The CDR3 DNA is TGCGCCAGCAGCTCAGGGACTAGCGGGAGGGCCGGCACAGATACGCAGTATTTT. It codes for CASSSGTSGRAGTDTQYF. Full variable domain (rest looked up from reference TRBV5-1 and TRBJ2-3): KAGVTQTPRYLIKTRGQQVTLSCSPISGHRSVSWYQQTPGQGLQFLFEYFSETQRNKGNFPGRFSGRQFSNSRSEMNVSTLELGDSALYLCASSSGTSGRAGTDTQYFGPGTRLTVL.